This T cell receptor beta chain was sequenced in a study of blood T cell repertoires in COVID-19. About the research overall: The samples span acute and convalescent COVID-19 from the United States, Italy and Spain. T cells, B-cell-depleted T cells, or PBMCs provided the cDNA or gDNA that served as material.

The ends were cut back, 9 bases at V and 5 bases at J, with 17 bases in the middle. This CDR3 is built from 13 residues. CDR1 is ENHRY and CDR2 is SYGVKD in the germline V gene. Seattle participants joined during active infection and were tracked over time. Per the original data handling: The authors estimated nucleated cell counts from reference gene primer amplification. This table comes from immunoSEQ multiplex PCR, and its TCRdb copy is limited to in-frame clones, with some not included. V, J and clone size derive from that table, while D and trimming were established from the DNA sequence. Altogether 250,000 to 300,000 clones are present, almost 90% being singletons, with the ten largest covering about 2%.

The sample consisted of peripheral blood. The J gene is TRBJ2-7, the V gene TRBV10-3, with D possibly matching TRBD1 (6 bases). The sequence was obtained from an older woman with COVID-19, enrolled during active disease. For the CDR3, the DNA is TGTGCCATGAGTTTCCGGGACACCGACGAGCAGTACTTC. As protein: CAMSFRDTDEQYF.